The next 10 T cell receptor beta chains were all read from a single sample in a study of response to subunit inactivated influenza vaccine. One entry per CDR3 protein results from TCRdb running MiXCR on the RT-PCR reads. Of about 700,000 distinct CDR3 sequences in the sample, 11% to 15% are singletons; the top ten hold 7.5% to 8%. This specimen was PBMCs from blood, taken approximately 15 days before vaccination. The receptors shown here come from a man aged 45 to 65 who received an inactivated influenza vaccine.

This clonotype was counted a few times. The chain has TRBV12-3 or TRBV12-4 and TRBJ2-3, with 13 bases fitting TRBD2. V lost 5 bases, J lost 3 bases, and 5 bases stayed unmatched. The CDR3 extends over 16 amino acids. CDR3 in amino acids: CASSTTSGGPTDTQYF. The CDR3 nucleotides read TGTGCCAGCAGTACGACTAGCGGGGGGCCTACAGATACGCAGTATTTT.

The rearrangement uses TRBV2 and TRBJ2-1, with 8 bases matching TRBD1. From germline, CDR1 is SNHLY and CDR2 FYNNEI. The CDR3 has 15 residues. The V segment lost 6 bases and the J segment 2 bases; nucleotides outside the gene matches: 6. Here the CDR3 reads CASRVDRGAYNEQFF. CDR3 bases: TGTGCCAGCAGAGTCGACAGGGGAGCCTACAATGAGCAGTTCTTC.

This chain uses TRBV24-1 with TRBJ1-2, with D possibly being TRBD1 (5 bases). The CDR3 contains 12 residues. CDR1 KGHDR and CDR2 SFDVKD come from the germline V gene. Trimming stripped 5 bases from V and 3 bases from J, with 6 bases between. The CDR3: CATSGGDYGYTF. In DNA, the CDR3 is TGTGCCACCAGTGGAGGGGACTATGGCTACACCTTC.

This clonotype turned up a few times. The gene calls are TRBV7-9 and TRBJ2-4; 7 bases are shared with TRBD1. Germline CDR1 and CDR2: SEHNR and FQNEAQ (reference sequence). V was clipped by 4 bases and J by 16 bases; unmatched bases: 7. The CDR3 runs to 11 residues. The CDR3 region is CASSSGQSTYF. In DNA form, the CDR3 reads TGTGCCAGCAGCTCGGGACAGAGTACATACTTC.

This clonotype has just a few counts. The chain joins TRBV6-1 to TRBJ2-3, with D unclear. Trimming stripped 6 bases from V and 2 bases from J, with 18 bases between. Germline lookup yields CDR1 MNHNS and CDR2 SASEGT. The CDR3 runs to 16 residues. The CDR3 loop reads CASRSRHAVITDTQYF. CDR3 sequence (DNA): TGTGCCAGCAGATCCCGGCATGCGGTGATCACAGATACGCAGTATTTT.

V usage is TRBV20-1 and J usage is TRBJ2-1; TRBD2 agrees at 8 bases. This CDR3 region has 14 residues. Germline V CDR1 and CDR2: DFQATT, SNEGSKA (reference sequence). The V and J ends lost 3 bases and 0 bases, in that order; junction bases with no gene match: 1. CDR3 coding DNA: TGCAGTGCTAGCGCGGGGGGCTCCTACAATGAGCAGTTCTTC. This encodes CSASAGGSYNEQFF.

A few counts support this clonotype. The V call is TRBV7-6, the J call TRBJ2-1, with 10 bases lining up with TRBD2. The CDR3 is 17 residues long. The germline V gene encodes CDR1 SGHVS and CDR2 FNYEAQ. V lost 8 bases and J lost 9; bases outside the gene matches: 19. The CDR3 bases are TGTGCCAGCCAGGGGGTAGCGGGAGGCGGGTTTTTCGGTGAGCAGTTCTTC. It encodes CASQGVAGGGFFGEQFF.

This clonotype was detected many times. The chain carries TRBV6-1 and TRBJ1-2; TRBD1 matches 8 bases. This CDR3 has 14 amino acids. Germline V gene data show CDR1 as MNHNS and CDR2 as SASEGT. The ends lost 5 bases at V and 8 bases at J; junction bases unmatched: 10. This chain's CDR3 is CASSSDRVLRGYTF. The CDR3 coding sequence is TGTGCCAGCAGTTCGGACAGGGTGTTACGAGGCTACACCTTC.

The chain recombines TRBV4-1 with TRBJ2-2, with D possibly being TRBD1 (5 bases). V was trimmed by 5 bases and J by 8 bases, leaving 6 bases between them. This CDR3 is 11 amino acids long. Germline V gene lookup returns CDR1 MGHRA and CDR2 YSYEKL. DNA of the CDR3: TGCGCCAGCAGCGACAGAGGGGAGCTGTTTTTT. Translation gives CASSDRGELFF.

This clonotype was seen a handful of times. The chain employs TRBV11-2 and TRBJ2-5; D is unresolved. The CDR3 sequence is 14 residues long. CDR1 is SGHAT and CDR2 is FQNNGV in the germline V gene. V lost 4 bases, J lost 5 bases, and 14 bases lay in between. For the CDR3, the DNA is TGTGCCAGCAGCTCGCATCTATATGAGGAGACCCAGTACTTC. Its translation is CASSSHLYEETQYF.